This TCR beta chain was profiled in a study of blood T cells in healthy people across ages. A second roughly 7 to 11 cycle PCR used barcoded and J-beta primers. TCRdb re-analysed the 5' RACE reads in MiXCR, keeping a single row per CDR3 protein. Of 540,000 or so distinct CDR3 sequences in the sample, nearly 25% are singletons; the top ten hold 7.5% to 9%. These data also featured in a second study, about T cells of mothers and their children. That work states: Samples were obtained from a few healthy Caucasian mothers and their six children. Once extracted, all RNA went into cDNA synthesis at around 1.6 ug per 15 ul.

The TCR originated in a boy between 10 and 17 years old in good health. Material for sequencing was blood.

CDR3 residues: CASSLVGTASEAFF. CDR3 DNA sequence: TGTGCCAGCAGCTTAGTGGGGACGGCCTCCGAAGCTTTCTTT. This chain uses TRBV7-2 with TRBJ1-1; D is perhaps TRBD1 (5 bases). V dropped 1 base and J dropped 8 bases, with 14 bases sitting between them. Germline CDR1 SGHTA, CDR2 FQGNSA. CDR3 length: 14 amino acids. The full variable domain, rest sourced from reference TRBV7-2 and TRBJ1-1, is GAGVSQSPSNKVTEKGKDVELRCDPISGHTALYWYRQSLGQGLEFLIYFQGNSAPDKSGLPSDRFSAERTGGSVSTLTIQRTQQEDSAVYLCASSLVGTASEAFFGQGTRLTVV.